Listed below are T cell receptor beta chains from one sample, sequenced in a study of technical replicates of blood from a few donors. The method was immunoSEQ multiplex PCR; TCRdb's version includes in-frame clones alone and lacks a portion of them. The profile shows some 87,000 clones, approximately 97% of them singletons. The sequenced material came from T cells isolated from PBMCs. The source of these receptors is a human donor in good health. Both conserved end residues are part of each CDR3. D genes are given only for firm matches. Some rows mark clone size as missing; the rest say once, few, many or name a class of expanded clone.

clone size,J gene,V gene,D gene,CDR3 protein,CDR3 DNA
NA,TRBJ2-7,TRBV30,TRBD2,CAWSVKTSGYEQYF,TGTGCCTGGAGTGTTAAGACTAGCGGCTACGAGCAGTACTTC
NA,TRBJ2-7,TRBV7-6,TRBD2,CASSRWPAGESEQYF,TGTGCCAGCAGCCGCTGGCCAGCGGGAGAATCCGAGCAGTACTTC
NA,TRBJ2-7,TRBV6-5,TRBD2,CASSSGGQQYF,TGTGCCAGCAGTAGCGGGGGGCAACAGTACTTC
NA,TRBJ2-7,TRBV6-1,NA,CASMVGQSVYEQYF,TGTGCCAGCATGGTCGGACAGTCGGTCTACGAGCAGTACTTC
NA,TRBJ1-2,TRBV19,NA,CASSSFTAVYGYTF,TGTGCCAGTAGTTCATTTACAGCGGTTTACGGCTACACCTTC
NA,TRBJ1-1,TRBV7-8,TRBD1,CASRSTQGVGEAFF,TGTGCCAGCAGATCAACCCAGGGGGTCGGTGAAGCTTTCTTT
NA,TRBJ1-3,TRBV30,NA,CAWSVRIDSGNTIYF,TGTGCCTGGAGTGTGAGGATAGACTCTGGAAACACCATATATTTT
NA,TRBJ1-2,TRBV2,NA,CANHLTTDYTNYGYTF,TGTGCCAACCATCTTACCACTGATTATACTAACTATGGCTACACCTTC
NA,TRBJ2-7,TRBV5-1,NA,CASSLQGVPYEQYF,TGCGCCAGCAGCTTACAGGGAGTACCCTACGAGCAGTACTTC
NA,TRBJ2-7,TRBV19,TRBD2,CASSWSSGSYEQYF,TGTGCCAGTAGTTGGTCTAGCGGGTCCTACGAGCAGTACTTC
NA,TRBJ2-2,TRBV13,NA,CASSRRVATGELFF,TGTGCCAGCAGCCGGCGGGTGGCGACCGGGGAGCTGTTTTTT
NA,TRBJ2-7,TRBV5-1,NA,CASSSASSSYEQYF,TGCGCCAGCAGCTCGGCTAGCTCTTCCTACGAGCAGTACTTC
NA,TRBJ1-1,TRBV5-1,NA,CASSLAGITEAFF,TGCGCCAGCAGCTTGGCCGGGATCACTGAAGCTTTCTTT
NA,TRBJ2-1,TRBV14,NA,CASSLRRTVLFYNEQFF,TGTGCCAGCAGCCTACGCCGGACAGTCCTTTTTTACAATGAGCAGTTCTTC
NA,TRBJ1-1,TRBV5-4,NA,CASSLALGTEAFF,TGTGCCAGCAGCTTGGCTCTCGGGACTGAAGCTTTCTTT
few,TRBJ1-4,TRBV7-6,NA,CASSLGGREKLFF,TGTGCCAGCAGCTTAGGGGGGCGTGAAAAACTGTTTTTT
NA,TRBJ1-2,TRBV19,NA,CASSKQQVYGYTF,TGTGCCAGTAGTAAACAGCAAGTCTATGGCTACACCTTC
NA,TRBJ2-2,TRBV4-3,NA,CASSQNRAQELFF,TGCGCCAGCAGCCAAAATCGCGCCCAGGAGCTGTTTTTT